Presented here are 7 T cell receptor beta chains from one specimen sequenced in a study of T cells in Graves' hyperthyroidism and ophthalmopathy. The investigators amplified TCR beta CDR3 regions from RNA transcripts. An initial round of RT-PCR targeting the TCR CDR3 relied on the HTBI primer set. TCRdb recomputed calls from the multiplex PCR reads with MiXCR, one row per CDR3 protein. The sample yields approximately 430,000 distinct CDR3 sequences, approximately 14% seen once. Sequenced material: blood. All receptors come from a man between 18 and 35 years old with Graves' ophthalmopathy.

This clonotype showed up many times. The chain uses TRBV3-1 and TRBJ1-2; possibly TRBD1 for D (6 bases). The V gene lost 3 bases and the J gene lost 4 bases, with 15 bases spanning the gap. The germline V gene has CDR1 LGHDT and CDR2 YNNKEL (reference sequence). The CDR3 loop spans 15 amino acids. The CDR3 region is CASSQGRGESYGYTF. The DNA for the CDR3 is TGTGCCAGCAGCCAGGGCAGGGGAGAGAGCTATGGCTACACCTTC.

The table lists this clonotype with a few counts. The V and J genes are TRBV6-4 and TRBJ2-3; 11 bases agree with TRBD2. Germline V gene sequence: CDR1 MRHNA, CDR2 SNTAGT. The length of the CDR3 is 16 residues. The ends lost 6 bases at V and 6 bases at J; junction bases unmatched: 11. The CDR3: CASSPLAGGRVDTQYF. CDR3 coding DNA: TGTGCCAGCAGCCCCCTAGCGGGGGGCCGGGTTGATACGCAGTATTTT.

Many counts were recorded for this clonotype. This sequence joins TRBV30 and TRBJ1-1; D gene uncertain. Per the germline V gene, CDR1 is GTSNPN and CDR2 is SVGIG (reference sequence). Trimming left V 5 bases short and J 1 base short, with 11 bases between. The CDR3 spans 13 residues. DNA of the CDR3: TGTGCCTGGGACCAGACGGCGAACACTGAAGCTTTCTTT. Translation: CAWDQTANTEAFF. Full variable domain (missing parts from reference TRBV30 and TRBJ1-1): SQTIHQWPATLVQPVGSPLSLECTVEGTSNPNLYWYRQAAGRGLQLLFYSVGIGQISSEVPQNLSASRPQDRQFILSSKKLLLSDSGFYLCAWDQTANTEAFFGQGTRLTVV.

The chain recombines TRBV6-2 or TRBV6-3 with TRBJ2-2; 14 bases fit TRBD2. After removal of 6 bases from V and 5 bases from J, the junction contained 8 bases not matched to a gene. The CDR3 extends over 17 amino acids. CDR1 is MNHEY and CDR2 is SVGEGT in the germline V gene. CDR3 amino acids: CASSLFGLAGGTGELFF. The DNA of the CDR3 is TGTGCCAGCAGCCTCTTCGGACTAGCGGGAGGTACCGGGGAGCTGTTTTTT.

The V gene is TRBV29-1, the J gene TRBJ1-4; unclear D gene. The CDR3 runs to 13 residues. Germline CDR1 and CDR2: SQVTM and ANQGSEA. Trimming shortened V by 1 base and J by 7 bases, and 10 bases separated the two germline ends. DNA for the CDR3: TGCAGCGTTGAAGTCTCTGGAGCTGAAAAACTGTTTTTT. This codes for CSVEVSGAEKLFF.

This clonotype has more than one count but fewer than ten. The rearrangement uses TRBV11-3 and TRBJ2-1, with 13 bases that match TRBD2. The CDR3 is 17 amino acids. Germline values: CDR1 SGHNT, CDR2 YENEEA. Trimming at V came to 0 bases and at J to 2 bases, leaving 1 base not matched to a gene. CDR3 in DNA: TGTGCCAGCAGCTTAGAGGGACTAGCGGGGACCTACAATGAGCAGTTCTTC. Translated, it gives CASSLEGLAGTYNEQFF. Full variable domain (rest looked up from reference TRBV11-3 and TRBJ2-1): EAGVVQSPRYKIIEKKQPVAFWCNPISGHNTLYWYLQNLGQGPELLIRYENEEAVDDSQLPKDRFSAERLKGVDSTLKIQPAELGDSAVYLCASSLEGLAGTYNEQFFGPGTRLTVL.

V and J are TRBV5-6 and TRBJ2-3, with 12 positions matching TRBD2. The germline gives CDR1 SGHDT, CDR2 YYEEEE. V was clipped by 0 bases and J by 0 bases; unmatched bases: 8. The CDR3 loop spans 19 amino acids. The CDR3: CASSLVLAGGSRSTDTQYF. CDR3 in DNA: TGTGCCAGCAGCTTGGTACTAGCGGGGGGATCTCGTAGCACAGATACGCAGTATTTT.